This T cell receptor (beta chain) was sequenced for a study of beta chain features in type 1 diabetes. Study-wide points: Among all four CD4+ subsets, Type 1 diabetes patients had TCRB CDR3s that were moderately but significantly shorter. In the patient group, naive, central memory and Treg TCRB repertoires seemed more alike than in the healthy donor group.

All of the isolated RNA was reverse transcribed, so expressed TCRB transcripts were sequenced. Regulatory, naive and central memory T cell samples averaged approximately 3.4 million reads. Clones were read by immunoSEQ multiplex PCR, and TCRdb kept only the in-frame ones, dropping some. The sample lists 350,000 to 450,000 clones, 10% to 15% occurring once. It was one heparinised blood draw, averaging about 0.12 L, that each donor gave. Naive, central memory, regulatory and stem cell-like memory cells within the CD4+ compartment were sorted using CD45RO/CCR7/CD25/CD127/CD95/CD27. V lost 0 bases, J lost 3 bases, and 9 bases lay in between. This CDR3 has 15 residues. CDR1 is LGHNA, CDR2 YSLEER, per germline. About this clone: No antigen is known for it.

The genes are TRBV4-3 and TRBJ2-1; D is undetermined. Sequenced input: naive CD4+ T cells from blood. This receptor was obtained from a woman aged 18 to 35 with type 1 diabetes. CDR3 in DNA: TGCGCCAGCAGCCAAGACCCACAGATCTACAATGAGCAGTTCTTC. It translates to CASSQDPQIYNEQFF.